This entry features one T cell receptor beta chain sequence. The data belong to a study of blood T cell repertoires in COVID-19. In the study overall: Samples came from the United States, Italy and Spain, spanning acute and convalescent COVID-19.

Clones were read by immunoSEQ multiplex PCR, and TCRdb kept only the in-frame ones, dropping some. Among some 230,000 clones listed, roughly 84% were seen once. Germline CDR1 is SGHVS and CDR2 is FNYEAQ. The V segment lost 8 bases and the J segment 5 bases; nucleotides outside the gene matches: 5. The CDR3 runs 13 residues. The source is a woman between 55 and 75 years old with acute or convalescent COVID-19. The specimen sequenced was peripheral blood. The chain recombines TRBV7-6 with TRBJ2-2; TRBD2 matches 7 bases. The CDR3 nucleotides read TGTGCCAGCTCGGGGGGTTTAACCGGGGAGCTGTTTTTT. As protein: CASSGGLTGELFF. Supplemented by reference TRBV7-6 and TRBJ2-2, the full variable domain reads GAGVSQSPRYKVTKRGQDVALRCDPISGHVSLYWYRQALGQGPEFLTYFNYEAQQDKSGLPNDRFSAERPEGSISTLTIQRTEQRDSAMYRCASSGGLTGELFFGEGSRLTVL.